This TCR beta chain was sequenced in a study of T cells after yellow fever vaccination. TCRdb recomputed calls from the 5' RACE reads with MiXCR, one row per CDR3 protein. The repertoire holds about 300,000 distinct CDR3 sequences, about 4% seen once, with less than 25% in the top ten. Study-wide findings and caveats: Post-booster repertoires contained most primary-vaccination clones again (roughly 97% CD4, approximately 86% CD8).

This clonotype showed up many times. Its antigen is unidentified. Trimming removed 2 bases from V and 2 bases from J, with 3 bases in between. CDR3 length: 12 amino acids. Sequencing used PBMCs, obtained 5 days after the yellow fever booster vaccination. This receptor was taken from a man aged 18-30 years who received the YFV17D yellow fever vaccine. The chain has TRBV12-3 or TRBV12-4 and TRBJ1-2, with D unresolved. The CDR3 loop reads CASSLQNYGYTF. CDR3 nucleotides: TGTGCCAGCAGTTTACAAAACTATGGCTACACCTTC.